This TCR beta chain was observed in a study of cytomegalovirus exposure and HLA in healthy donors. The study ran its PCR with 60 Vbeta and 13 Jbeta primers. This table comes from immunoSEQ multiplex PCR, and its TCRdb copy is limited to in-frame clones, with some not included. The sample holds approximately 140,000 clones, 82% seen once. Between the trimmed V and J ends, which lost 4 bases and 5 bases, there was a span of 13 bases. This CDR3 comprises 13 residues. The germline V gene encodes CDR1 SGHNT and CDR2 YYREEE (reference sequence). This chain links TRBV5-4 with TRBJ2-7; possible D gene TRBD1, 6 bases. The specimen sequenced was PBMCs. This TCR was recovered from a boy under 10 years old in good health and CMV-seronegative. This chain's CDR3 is CASSRGGSHEQYF. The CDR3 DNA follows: TGTGCCAGCAGCCGAGGGGGAAGCCACGAGCAGTACTTC.